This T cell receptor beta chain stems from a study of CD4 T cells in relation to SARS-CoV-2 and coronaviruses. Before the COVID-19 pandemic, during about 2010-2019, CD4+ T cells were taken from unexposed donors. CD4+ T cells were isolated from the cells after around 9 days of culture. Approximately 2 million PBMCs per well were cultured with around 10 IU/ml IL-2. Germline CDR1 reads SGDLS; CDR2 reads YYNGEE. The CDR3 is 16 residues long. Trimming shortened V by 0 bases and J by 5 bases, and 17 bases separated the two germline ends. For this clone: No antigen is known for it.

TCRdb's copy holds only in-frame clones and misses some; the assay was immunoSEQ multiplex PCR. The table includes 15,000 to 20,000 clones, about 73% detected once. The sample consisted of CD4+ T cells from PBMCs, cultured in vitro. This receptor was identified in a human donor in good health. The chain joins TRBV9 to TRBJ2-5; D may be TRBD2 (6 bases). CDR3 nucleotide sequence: TGTGCCAGCAGCGTAGATTTGGGCCTTGGGGGGGAGACCCAGTACTTC. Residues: CASSVDLGLGGETQYF.